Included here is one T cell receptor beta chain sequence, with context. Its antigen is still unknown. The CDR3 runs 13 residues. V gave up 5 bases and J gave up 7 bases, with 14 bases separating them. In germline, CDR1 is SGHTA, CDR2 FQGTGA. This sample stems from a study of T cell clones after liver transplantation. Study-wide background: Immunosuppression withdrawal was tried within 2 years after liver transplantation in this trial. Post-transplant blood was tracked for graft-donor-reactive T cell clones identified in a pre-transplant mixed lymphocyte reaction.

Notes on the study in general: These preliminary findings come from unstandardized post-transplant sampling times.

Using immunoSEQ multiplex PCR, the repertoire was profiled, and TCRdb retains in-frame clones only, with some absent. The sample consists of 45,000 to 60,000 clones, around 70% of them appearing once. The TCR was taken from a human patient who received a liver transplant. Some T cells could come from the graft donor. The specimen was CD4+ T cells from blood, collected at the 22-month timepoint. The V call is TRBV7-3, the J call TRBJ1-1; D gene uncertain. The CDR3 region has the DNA TGTGCCAGCAGCCAGACCCCGGCAGTTGAAGCTTTCTTT. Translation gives CASSQTPAVEAFF.